This T cell receptor (beta chain) was captured in a study of control samples from healthy donors and cancer patients. Per the germline V gene, CDR1 is MDHEN and CDR2 is SYDVKM. The CDR3 sequence is 12 residues long. The V end lost 5 bases, the J end lost 8 bases, and 12 bases lay between the germline ends. Clones were sequenced by immunoSEQ multiplex PCR, and TCRdb holds only the in-frame ones, with some missing. Of around 140,000 clones listed, around 92% are singletons. Sample: blood. The chain recombines TRBV28 with TRBJ1-2; D is unclear. The clonotype originates from a woman between 50 and 59 years old in good health. The CDR3, as DNA: TGTGCCAGCAGTAAGATGCAGTTGGGCTACACCTTC. It is translated as CASSKMQLGYTF.